This TCR beta chain was sequenced during a study of CD8+ T cells in alopecia areata. Study-wide results and limits: Scalp lesions, especially in alopecia totalis/universalis, had higher clonality than normal scalp.

The treatment is: oral pan-JAK inhibitor, 5-10 mg twice daily. Peripheral blood samples and lesional scalp punch biopsies were obtained from alopecia areata patients. Trimming cost V 8 bases and J 5 bases, with 18 bases left between them. Germline CDR1 reads SNHLY; CDR2 reads FYNNEI. The CDR3 runs to 14 residues. RNA extraction was followed by reverse transcription into cDNA, which acted as the sequencing template. The protocol was immunoSEQ multiplex PCR, while the TCRdb copy is restricted to in-frame clones and leaves out a portion. The sample shows 150,000 to 200,000 clones, roughly 61% of them seen only once. With respect to this clone: What it recognizes is unknown.

The sample in question was CD8+ T cells sorted from blood, obtained at week 24, from a patient treated with tofacitinib. V usage is TRBV2 and J usage is TRBJ2-5, with a weak D call TRBD1 (6 bases). This TCR derives from a human donor with alopecia areata. The CDR3 protein is CASGGWPHPETQYF. The CDR3 coding sequence is TGTGCCAGCGGGGGCTGGCCCCACCCGGAGACCCAGTACTTC.